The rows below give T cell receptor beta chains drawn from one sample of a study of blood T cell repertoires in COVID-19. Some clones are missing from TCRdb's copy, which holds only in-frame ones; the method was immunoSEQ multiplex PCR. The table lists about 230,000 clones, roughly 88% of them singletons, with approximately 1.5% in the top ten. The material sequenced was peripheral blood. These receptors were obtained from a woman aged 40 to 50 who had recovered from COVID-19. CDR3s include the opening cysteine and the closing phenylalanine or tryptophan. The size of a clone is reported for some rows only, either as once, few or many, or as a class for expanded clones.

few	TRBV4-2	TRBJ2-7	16	CASSHPAGTDFGEQYF
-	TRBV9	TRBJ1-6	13	CASSARGDSPLHF
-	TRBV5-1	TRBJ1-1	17	CASTTGTLSPKNTEAFF
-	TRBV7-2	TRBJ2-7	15	CASSFSGTGAYEQYF
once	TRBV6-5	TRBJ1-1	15	CASSSDRGLNTEAFF
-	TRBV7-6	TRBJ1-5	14	CASSLRFSGQPQHF
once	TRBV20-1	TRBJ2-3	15	CSASRSGGATDTQYF
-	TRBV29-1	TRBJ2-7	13	CSVVPSGSYEQYF
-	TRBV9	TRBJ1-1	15	CASKQSDSRDTEAFF
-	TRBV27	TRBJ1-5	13	CASSRSTVQPQHF
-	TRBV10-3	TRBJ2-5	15	CAISTEAATQETQYF
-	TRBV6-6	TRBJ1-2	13	CASSLTGDYGYTF
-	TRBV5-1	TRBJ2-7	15	CASSRGTSGGYEQYF
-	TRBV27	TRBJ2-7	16	CASSHRTGKGSYEQYF
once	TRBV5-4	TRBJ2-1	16	CASSLSGAGGPNEQLF
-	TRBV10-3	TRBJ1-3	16	CAISRDRGPGGNTIYF
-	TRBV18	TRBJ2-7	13	CASSEGQDYEQYF
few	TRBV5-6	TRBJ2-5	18	CASSNRGTSGALQETQYF
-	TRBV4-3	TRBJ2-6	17	CASSQDYLISLANVLTF
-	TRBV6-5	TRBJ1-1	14	CASSYPGQTTEAFF
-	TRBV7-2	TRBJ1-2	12	CASSQEGRGYTF
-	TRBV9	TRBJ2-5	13	CASSVGLQETQYF
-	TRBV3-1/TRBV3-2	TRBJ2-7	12	CASSPSGTLQYF
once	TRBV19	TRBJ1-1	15	CASSISRTANTEAFF
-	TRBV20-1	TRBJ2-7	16	CSASLSRDRLSYEQYF
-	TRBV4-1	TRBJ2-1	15	CASSQGGGVPNEQFF
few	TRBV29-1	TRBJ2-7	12	CSVVGSSYEQYF
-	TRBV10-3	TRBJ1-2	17	CAISESPGQGEIAGYTF
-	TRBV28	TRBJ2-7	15	CASSPDRDRRNEQYF